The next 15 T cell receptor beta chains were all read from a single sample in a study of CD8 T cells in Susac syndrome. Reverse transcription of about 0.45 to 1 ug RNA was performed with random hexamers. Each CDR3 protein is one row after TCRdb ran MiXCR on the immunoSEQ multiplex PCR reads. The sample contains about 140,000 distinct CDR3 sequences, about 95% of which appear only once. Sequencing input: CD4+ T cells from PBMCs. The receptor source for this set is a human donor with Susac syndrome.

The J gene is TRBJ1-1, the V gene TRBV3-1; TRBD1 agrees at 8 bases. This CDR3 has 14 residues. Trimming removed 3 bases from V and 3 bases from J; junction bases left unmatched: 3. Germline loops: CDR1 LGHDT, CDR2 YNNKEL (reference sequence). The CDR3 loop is CASSHRTGHTEAFF. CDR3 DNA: TGTGCCAGCAGCCACAGGACAGGGCACACTGAAGCTTTCTTT. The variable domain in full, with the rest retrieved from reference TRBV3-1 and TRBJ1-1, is DTAVSQTPKYLVTQMGNDKSIKCEQNLGHDTMYWYKQDSKKFLKIMFSYNNKELIINETVPNRFSPKSPDKAHLNLHINSLELGDSAVYFCASSHRTGHTEAFFGQGTRLTVV.

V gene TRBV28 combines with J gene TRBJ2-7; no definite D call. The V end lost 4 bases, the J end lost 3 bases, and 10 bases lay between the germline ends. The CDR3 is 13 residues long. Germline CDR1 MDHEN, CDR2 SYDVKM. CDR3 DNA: TGTGCCAGCAGTTCCCAAAATGGCTACGAGCAGTACTTC. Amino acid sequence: CASSSQNGYEQYF.

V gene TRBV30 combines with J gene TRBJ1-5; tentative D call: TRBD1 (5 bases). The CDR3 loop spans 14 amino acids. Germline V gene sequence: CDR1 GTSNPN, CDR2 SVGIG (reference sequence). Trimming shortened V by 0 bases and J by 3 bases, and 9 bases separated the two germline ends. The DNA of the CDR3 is TGTGCCTGGAGTGTCCCAGGGTTCAATCAGCCCCAGCATTTT. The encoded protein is CAWSVPGFNQPQHF.

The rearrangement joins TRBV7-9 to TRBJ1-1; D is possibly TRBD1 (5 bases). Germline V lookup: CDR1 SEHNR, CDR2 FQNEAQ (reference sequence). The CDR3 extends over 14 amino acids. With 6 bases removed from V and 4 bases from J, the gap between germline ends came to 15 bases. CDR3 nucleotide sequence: TGTGCCAGCAGTTTATCCGGGGGGAGCACTGAAGCTTTCTTT. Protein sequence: CASSLSGGSTEAFF. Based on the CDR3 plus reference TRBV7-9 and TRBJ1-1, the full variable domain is DTGVSQNPRHKITKRGQNVTFRCDPISEHNRLYWYRQTLGQGPEFLTYFQNEAQLEKSRLLSDRFSAERPKGSFSTLEIQRTEQGDSAMYLCASSLSGGSTEAFFGQGTRLTVV.

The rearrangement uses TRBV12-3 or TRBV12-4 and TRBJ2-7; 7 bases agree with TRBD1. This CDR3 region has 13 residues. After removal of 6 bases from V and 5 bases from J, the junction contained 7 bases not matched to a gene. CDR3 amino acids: CASRRSTGNEQYF. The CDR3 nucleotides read TGTGCCAGCAGGCGTTCGACAGGGAACGAGCAGTACTTC.

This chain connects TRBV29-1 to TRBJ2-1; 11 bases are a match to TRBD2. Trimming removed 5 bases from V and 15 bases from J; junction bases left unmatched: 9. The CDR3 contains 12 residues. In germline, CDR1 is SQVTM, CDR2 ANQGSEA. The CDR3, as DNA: TGCAGCGTTCTAGCGGGGGGCCCGACCATGTTCTTC. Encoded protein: CSVLAGGPTMFF.

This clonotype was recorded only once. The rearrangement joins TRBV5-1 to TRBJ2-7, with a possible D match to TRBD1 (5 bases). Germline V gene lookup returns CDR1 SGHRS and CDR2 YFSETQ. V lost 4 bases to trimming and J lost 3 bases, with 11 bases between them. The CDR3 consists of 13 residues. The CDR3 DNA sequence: TGCGCCAGCAGCACTGGGGCCGACTACGAGCAGTACTTC. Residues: CASSTGADYEQYF.

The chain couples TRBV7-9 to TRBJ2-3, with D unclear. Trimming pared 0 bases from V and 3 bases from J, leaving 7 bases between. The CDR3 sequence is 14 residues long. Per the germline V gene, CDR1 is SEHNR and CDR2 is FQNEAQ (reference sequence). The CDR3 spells CASSLAHSTDTQYF. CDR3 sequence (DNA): TGTGCCAGCAGCTTAGCCCATTCTACAGATACGCAGTATTTT. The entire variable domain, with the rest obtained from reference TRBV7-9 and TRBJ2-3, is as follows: DTGVSQNPRHKITKRGQNVTFRCDPISEHNRLYWYRQTLGQGPEFLTYFQNEAQLEKSRLLSDRFSAERPKGSFSTLEIQRTEQGDSAMYLCASSLAHSTDTQYFGPGTRLTVL.

The CDR3 DNA reads as TGCAGCGCCAGAAGCTCTGGAAACACCATATATTTT. It specifies CSARSSGNTIYF. This rearrangement joins TRBV29-1 to TRBJ1-3, with D unclear. This CDR3 has 12 residues. Germline V CDR1 and CDR2: SQVTM, ANQGSEA. V lost 7 bases, J lost 0 bases, and 7 bases lay in between.

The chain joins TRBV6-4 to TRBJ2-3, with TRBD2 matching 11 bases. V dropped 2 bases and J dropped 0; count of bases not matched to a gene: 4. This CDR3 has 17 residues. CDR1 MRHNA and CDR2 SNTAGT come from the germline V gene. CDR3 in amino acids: CASSDTSGSGSTDTQYF. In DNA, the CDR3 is TGTGCCAGCAGTGACACTAGCGGGAGCGGGAGCACAGATACGCAGTATTTT.

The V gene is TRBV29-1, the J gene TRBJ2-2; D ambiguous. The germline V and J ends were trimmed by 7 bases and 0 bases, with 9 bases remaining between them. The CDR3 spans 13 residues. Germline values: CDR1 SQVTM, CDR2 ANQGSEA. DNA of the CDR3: TGCAGCGCAACCTACTCGAACACCGGGGAGCTGTTTTTT. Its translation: CSATYSNTGELFF.

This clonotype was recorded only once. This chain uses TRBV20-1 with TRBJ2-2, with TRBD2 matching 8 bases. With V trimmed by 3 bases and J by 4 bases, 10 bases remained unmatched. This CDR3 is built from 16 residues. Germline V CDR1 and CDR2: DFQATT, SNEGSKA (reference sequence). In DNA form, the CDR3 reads TGCAGTGCTAGCCGATCTAGCGGGTTAAGCACCGGGGAGCTGTTTTTT. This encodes CSASRSSGLSTGELFF.

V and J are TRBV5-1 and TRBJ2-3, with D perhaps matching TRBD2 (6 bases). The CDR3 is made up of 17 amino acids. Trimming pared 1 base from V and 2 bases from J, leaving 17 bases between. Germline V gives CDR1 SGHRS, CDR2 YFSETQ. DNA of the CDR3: TGCGCCAGCAGCTTGTTCCACGGGTCGGGAGCCACAGATACGCAGTATTTT. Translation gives CASSLFHGSGATDTQYF.

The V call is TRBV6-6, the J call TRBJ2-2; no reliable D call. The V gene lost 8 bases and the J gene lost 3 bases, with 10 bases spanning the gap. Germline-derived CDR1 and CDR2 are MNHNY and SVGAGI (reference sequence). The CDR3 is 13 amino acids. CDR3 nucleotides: TGTGCCAGCCTTCCACCTTACACCGGGGAGCTGTTTTTT. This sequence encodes CASLPPYTGELFF.

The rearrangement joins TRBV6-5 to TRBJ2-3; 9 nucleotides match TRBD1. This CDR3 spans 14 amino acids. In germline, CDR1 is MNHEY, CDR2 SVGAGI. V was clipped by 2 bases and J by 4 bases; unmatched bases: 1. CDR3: CASSYDRGADTQYF. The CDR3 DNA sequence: TGTGCCAGCAGTTACGACAGGGGGGCAGATACGCAGTATTTT.